The 10 T cell receptor beta chains below come from one sample, sequenced in a study of cytomegalovirus exposure and HLA in healthy donors. 13 Jbeta primers and 60 Vbeta primers were used for the PCR. Method: immunoSEQ multiplex PCR; TCRdb's copy keeps in-frame clones and lacks some. The sample lists about 150,000 clones; roughly 72% were seen once. What was sequenced was PBMCs. Every receptor here comes from a man under 40 in good health and CMV-seronegative.

The chain uses TRBV28 and TRBJ2-2, with 11 bases matching TRBD2. The CDR3 runs 21 residues. The J segment lost 1 base and the V segment lost 2 bases, leaving 15 bases of the junction unmatched. Germline-derived CDR1 and CDR2 are MDHEN and SYDVKM. The CDR3 DNA reads TGTGCCAGCAGTTTACCCCTAGCGGGGGGACAAAGAACCGTGAACACCGGGGAGCTGTTTTTT. Translating gives CASSLPLAGGQRTVNTGELFF.

The DNA of the CDR3 is TGTGCCAGCAGGAATCACAGGGGTTCCTACGAGCAGTACTTC. Amino acids: CASRNHRGSYEQYF. The J gene is TRBJ2-7, the V gene TRBV28; 7 bases map to TRBD1. The CDR3 covers 14 residues. V lost 6 bases and J lost 1; bases outside the gene matches: 6. CDR1 is MDHEN, CDR2 SYDVKM, per germline.

This clone was counted once. The rearrangement uses TRBV6-1 and TRBJ2-3; D is possibly TRBD1 (5 bases). The CDR3 sequence is 14 residues long. Germline lookup yields CDR1 MNHNS and CDR2 SASEGT. V lost 1 base and J 6 bases, leaving 11 bases between the germline ends. The CDR3 sequence is CASSEGTPADTQYF. The CDR3, as DNA: TGTGCCAGCAGTGAAGGGACACCGGCGGATACGCAGTATTTT.

V usage is TRBV10-3 and J usage is TRBJ2-7; 9 bases fit TRBD2. The CDR3 extends over 17 amino acids. Losses at the gene ends were 0 bases for V and 3 bases for J; bases not matched to a gene: 9. Per germline, CDR1 ENHRY and CDR2 SYGVKD. CDR3 sequence (DNA): TGTGCCATCAGTGAGTCGAAAATAGCGGGGGAATTCTACGAGCAGTACTTC. Translation: CAISESKIAGEFYEQYF.

J is TRBJ1-1 and V is TRBV6-6; weak D call: TRBD1 (5 bases). The CDR3 is 15 residues long. Germline V lookup: CDR1 MNHNY, CDR2 SVGAGI (reference sequence). Trimming left V 4 bases short and J 0 bases short, with 12 bases between. CDR3 coding DNA: TGTGCCAGCAGTTGGGGGGGGAGTGTGAACACTGAAGCTTTCTTT. It translates to CASSWGGSVNTEAFF.

The rearrangement uses TRBV11-2 and TRBJ2-2, with 10 bases identical to TRBD2. J gave up 7 bases and V 3 bases, and 5 bases lay outside the gene matches. CDR3 length: 15 residues. The germline V gene has CDR1 SGHAT and CDR2 FQNNGV. The CDR3 here is CASSFQRGGSGELFF. Here the CDR3 DNA reads TGTGCCAGCAGCTTTCAGCGGGGGGGCAGCGGGGAGCTGTTTTTT.

In this sample, this clone turned up once. The chain employs TRBV19 and TRBJ2-7; 7 positions agree with TRBD2. The V and J ends lost 10 bases and 4 bases, in that order; junction bases with no gene match: 10. Germline-derived CDR1 and CDR2 are LNHDA and SQIVND (reference sequence). The CDR3 runs 13 residues. The CDR3 protein is CATGGDLPYEQYF. The CDR3 DNA reads TGTGCCACGGGGGGTGATCTCCCTTACGAGCAGTACTTC.

The table lists this clone with a few counts. This chain's CDR3 is CASSLYRVGEQYF. The CDR3, as DNA: TGTGCCAGCAGCTTATACAGGGTTGGCGAGCAGTACTTC. This sequence joins TRBV11-2 and TRBJ2-7, with a possible D match to TRBD1 (6 bases). The V gene lost 2 bases and the J gene lost 6 bases, with 11 bases spanning the gap. In germline, CDR1 is SGHAT, CDR2 FQNNGV. The CDR3 loop spans 13 amino acids.

The CDR3 region is CAISDRGLTYEQYF. The CDR3 bases are TGTGCCATCAGTGACAGGGGGCTCACCTACGAGCAGTACTTC. V and J are TRBV10-3 and TRBJ2-7, with 8 bases fitting TRBD1. Germline lookup yields CDR1 ENHRY and CDR2 SYGVKD. The CDR3 length is 14 residues. The junction had 3 bases not matched to a gene; V was cut back by 3 bases and J by 2 bases.

The chain recombines TRBV10-3 with TRBJ1-3, with 7 bases aligning to TRBD1. Germline loops: CDR1 ENHRY, CDR2 SYGVKD. CDR3 size: 14 residues. Trimming took 8 bases from V and 1 from J; bases not matched to a gene: 5. CDR3 coding DNA: TGTGCCATCTTGATACAGGGGTCTGGAAACACCATATATTTT. Protein: CAILIQGSGNTIYF.